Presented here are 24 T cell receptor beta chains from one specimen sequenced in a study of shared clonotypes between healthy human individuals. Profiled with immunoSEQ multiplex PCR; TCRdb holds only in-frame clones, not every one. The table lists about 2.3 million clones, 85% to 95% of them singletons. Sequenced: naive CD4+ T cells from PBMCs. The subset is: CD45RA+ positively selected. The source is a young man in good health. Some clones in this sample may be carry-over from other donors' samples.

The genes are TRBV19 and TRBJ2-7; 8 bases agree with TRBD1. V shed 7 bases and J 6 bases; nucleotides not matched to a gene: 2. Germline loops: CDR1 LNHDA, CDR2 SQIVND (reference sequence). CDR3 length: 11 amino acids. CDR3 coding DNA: TGTGCCAGTAACGACAGGGGCGAGCAGTACTTC. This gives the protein CASNDRGEQYF.

The CDR3 here is CASSSGSSGNTIYF. The CDR3, as DNA: TGTGCCAGCAGCTCTGGGAGCTCTGGAAACACCATATATTTT. V and J are TRBV5-6 and TRBJ1-3; unclear D gene. Trimming pared 3 bases from V and 0 bases from J, leaving 7 bases between. CDR1 is SGHDT, CDR2 YYEEEE, per germline. The CDR3 has 14 amino acids. Supplemented by reference TRBV5-6 and TRBJ1-3, the full variable domain reads DAGVTQSPTHLIKTRGQQVTLRCSPKSGHDTVSWYQQALGQGPQFIFQYYEEEERQRGNFPDRFSGHQFPNYSSELNVNALLLGDSALYLCASSSGSSGNTIYFGEGSWLTVV.

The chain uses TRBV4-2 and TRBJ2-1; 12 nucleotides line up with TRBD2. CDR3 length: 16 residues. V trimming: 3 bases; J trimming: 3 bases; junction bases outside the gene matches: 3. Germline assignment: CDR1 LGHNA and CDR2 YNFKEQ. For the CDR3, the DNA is TGTGCCAGCAGCCATCCGACTAGCGGGAGCTACAATGAGCAGTTCTTC. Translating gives CASSHPTSGSYNEQFF.

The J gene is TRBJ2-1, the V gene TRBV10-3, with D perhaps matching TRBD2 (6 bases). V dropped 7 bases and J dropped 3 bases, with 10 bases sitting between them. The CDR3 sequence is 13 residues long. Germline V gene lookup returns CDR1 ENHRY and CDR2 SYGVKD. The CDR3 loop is CAIMAGNYNEQFF. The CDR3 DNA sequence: TGTGCCATCATGGCGGGAAACTACAATGAGCAGTTCTTC.

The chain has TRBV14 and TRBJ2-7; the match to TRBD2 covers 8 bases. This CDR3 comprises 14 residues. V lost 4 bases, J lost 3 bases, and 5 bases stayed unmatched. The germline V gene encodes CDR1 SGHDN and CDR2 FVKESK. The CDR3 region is CASSRSGIFYEQYF. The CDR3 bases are TGTGCCAGCAGCCGTAGCGGGATTTTCTACGAGCAGTACTTC.

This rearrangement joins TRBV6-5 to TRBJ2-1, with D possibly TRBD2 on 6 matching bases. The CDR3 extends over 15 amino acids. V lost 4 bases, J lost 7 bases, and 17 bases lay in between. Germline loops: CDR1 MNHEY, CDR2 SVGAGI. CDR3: CASSSLGGVGNEQFF. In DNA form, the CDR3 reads TGTGCCAGCAGTTCCTTGGGGGGAGTCGGAAATGAGCAGTTCTTC.

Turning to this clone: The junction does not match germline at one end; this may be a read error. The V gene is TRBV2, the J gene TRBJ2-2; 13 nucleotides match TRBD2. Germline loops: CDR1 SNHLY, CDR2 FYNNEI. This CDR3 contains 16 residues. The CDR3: CASGLAGVQNSGELFF. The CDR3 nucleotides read TGTGCCAGCGGACTAGCGGGAGTACAGAACTCCGGGGAGCTGTTTTTT.

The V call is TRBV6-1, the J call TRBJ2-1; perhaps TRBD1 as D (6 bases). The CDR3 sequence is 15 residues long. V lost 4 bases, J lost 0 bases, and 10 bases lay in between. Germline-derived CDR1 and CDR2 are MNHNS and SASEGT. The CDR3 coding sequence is TGTGCCAGCAGTGGACAGGTGTTCTCCTACAATGAGCAGTTCTTC. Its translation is CASSGQVFSYNEQFF.

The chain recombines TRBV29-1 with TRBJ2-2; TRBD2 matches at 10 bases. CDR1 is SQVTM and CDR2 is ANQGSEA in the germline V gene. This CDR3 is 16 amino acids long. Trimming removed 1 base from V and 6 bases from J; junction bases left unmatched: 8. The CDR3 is CSVEVEGLAFSGELFF. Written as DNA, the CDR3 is TGCAGCGTTGAAGTAGAGGGACTAGCGTTCTCCGGGGAGCTGTTTTTT.

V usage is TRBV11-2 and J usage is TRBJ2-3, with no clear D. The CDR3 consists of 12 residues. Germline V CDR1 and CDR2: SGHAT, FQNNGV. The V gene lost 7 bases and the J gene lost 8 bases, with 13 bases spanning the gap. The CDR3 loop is CASTRDQVTQYF. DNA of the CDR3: TGTGCCAGCACCCGAGACCAGGTTACGCAGTATTTT.

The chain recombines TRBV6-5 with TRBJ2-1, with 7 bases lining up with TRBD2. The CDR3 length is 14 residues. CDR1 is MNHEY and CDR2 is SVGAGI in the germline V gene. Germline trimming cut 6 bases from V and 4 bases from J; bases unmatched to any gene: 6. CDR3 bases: TGTGCCAGCAGGGGGAGGGCCGGGTACAATGAGCAGTTCTTC. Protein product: CASRGRAGYNEQFF.

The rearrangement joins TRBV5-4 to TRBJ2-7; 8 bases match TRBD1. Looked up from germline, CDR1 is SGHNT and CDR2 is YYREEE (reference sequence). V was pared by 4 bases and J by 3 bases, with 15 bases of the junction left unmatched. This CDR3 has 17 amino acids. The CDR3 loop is CASSPGQGQKVNYEQYF. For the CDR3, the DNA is TGTGCCAGCAGCCCCGGACAGGGTCAGAAGGTGAACTACGAGCAGTACTTC.

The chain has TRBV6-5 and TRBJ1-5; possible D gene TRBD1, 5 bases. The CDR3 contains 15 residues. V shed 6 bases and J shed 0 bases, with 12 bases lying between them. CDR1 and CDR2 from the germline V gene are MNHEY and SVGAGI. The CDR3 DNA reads TGTGCCAGCAGGCGGGGGTTAGATAGCAATCAGCCCCAGCATTTT. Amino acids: CASRRGLDSNQPQHF.

In DNA, the CDR3 is TGTGCCAGCAAGAAGGGACCAGCCTCCAATGGCTACACCTTC. It is translated as CASKKGPASNGYTF. The chain combines TRBV28 with TRBJ1-2; D is perhaps TRBD1 (5 bases). The CDR3 has 14 amino acids. V shed 7 bases and J shed 6 bases, with 18 bases lying between them. CDR1 is MDHEN, CDR2 SYDVKM, per germline.

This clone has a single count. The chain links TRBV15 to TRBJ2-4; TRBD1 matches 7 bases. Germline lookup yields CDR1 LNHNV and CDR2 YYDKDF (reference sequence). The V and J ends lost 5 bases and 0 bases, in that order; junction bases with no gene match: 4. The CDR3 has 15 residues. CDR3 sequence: CATSGGQLAKNIQYF. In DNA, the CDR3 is TGTGCCACCAGCGGGGGACAGCTAGCCAAAAACATTCAGTACTTC.

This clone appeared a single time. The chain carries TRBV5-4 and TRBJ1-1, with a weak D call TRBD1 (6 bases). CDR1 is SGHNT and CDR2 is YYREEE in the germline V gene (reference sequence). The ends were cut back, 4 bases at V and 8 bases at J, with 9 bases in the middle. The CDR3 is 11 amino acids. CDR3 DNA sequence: TGTGCCAGCAGCCGAAGGGGGGAAGCTTTCTTT. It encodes CASSRRGEAFF. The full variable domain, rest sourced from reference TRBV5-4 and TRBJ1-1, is ETGVTQSPTHLIKTRGQQVTLRCSSQSGHNTVSWYQQALGQGPQFIFQYYREEENGRGNFPPRFSGLQFPNYSSELNVNALELDDSALYLCASSRRGEAFFGQGTRLTVV.

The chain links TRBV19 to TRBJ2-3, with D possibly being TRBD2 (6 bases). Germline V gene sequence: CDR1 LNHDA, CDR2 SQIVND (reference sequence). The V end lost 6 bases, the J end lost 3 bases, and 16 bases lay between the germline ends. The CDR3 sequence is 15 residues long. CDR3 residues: CASSPGVSGTDTQYF. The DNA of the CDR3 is TGTGCCAGTAGCCCGGGAGTTAGCGGAACAGATACGCAGTATTTT.

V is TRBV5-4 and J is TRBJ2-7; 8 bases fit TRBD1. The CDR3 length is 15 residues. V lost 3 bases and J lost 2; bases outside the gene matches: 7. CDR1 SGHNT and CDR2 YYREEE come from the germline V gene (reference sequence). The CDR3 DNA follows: TGTGCCAGCAGCTCGACGACAGGGGCTGCCTACGAGCAGTACTTC. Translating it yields CASSSTTGAAYEQYF.

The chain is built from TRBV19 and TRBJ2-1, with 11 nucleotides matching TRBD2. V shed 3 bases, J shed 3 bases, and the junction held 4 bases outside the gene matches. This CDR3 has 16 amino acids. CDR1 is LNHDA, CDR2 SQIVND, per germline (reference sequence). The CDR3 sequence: CASSMTSGIGYNEQFF. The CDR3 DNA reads TGTGCCAGTAGTATGACTAGCGGGATTGGCTACAATGAGCAGTTCTTC.

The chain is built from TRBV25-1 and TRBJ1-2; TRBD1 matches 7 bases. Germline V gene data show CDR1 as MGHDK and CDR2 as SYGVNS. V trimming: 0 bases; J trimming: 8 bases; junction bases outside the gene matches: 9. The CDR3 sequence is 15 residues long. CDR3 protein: CASSEYLGGPRGYTF. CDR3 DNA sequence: TGTGCCAGCAGTGAATATTTAGGGGGCCCCAGAGGCTACACCTTC.

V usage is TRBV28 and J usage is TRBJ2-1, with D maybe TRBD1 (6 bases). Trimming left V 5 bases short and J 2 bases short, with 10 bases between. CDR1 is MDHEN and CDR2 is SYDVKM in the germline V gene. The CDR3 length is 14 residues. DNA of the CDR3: TGTGCCAGCAGTCGTACAGGGCCCTACAATGAGCAGTTCTTC. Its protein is CASSRTGPYNEQFF. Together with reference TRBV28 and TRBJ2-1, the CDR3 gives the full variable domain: DVKVTQSSRYLVKRTGEKVFLECVQDMDHENMFWYRQDPGLGLRLIYFSYDVKMKEKGDIPEGYSVSREKKERFSLILESASTNQTSMYLCASSRTGPYNEQFFGPGTRLTVL.

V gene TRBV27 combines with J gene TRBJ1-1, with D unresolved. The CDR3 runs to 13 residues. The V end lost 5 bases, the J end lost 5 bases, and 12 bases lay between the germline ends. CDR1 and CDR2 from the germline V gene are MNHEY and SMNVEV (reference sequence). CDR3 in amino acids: CASSRNSGTEAFF. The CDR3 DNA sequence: TGTGCCAGCAGTCGCAATTCCGGGACTGAAGCTTTCTTT.

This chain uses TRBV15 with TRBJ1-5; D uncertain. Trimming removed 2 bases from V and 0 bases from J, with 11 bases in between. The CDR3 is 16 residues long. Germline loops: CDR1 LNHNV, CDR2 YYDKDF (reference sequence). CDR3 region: CATSRHASDSNQPQHF. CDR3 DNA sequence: TGTGCCACCAGCAGACATGCTTCTGATAGCAATCAGCCCCAGCATTTT.

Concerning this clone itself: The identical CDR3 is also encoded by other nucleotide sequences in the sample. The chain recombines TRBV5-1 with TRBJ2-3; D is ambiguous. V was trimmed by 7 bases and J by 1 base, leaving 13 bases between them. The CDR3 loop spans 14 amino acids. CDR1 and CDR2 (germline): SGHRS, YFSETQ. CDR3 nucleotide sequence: TGCGCCAGCGGAAGGACCGGCGGCACAGATACGCAGTATTTT. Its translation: CASGRTGGTDTQYF.